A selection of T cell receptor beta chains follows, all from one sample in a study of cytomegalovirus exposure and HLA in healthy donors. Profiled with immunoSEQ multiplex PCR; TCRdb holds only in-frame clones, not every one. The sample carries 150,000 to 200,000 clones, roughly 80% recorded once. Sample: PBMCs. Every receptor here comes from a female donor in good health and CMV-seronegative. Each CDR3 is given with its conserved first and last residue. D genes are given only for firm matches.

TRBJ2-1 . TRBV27 CASSLVYGYNEQFF
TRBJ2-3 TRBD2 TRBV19 CASSALAGGMDTQYF
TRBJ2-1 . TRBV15 CATSLGRANEQFF
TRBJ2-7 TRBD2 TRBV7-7 CASSRTTSGVGAEQYF
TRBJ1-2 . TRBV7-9 CASSPTGENYGYTF
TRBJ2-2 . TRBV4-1 CASSLDLGNTGELFF
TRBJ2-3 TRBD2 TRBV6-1 CASKRDYGGSDTQYF
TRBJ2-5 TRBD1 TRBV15 CATSRDRGQETQYF
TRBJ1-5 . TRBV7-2 CASSETGNQPQHF
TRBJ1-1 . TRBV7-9 CSSSLNWGGTEAFF
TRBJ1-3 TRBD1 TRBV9 CASSVLGQGFSGNTIYF
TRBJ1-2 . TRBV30 CAWSIGSGYTF
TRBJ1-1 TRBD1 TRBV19 CASSAMGQRQYTEAFF
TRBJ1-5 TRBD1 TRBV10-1 CASSEGTAANQPQHF
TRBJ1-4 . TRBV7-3 CASSFRGRLGEKLFF
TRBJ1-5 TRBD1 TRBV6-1 CASSANRGRQPQHF
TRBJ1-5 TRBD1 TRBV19 CASISQGQGNQPQHF
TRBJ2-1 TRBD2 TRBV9 CASSVAGLAGGAEQFF
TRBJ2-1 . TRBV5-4 CASSPQVDGGNEQFF
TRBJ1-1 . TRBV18 CASSQTDRLNTEAFF
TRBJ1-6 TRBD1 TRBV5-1 CASSWAGQGGNSPLHF
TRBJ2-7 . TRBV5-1 CASRTGMSSYEQYF
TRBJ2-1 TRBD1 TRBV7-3 CASSPDRGTYNEQFF
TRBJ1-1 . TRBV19 CASMRLITEAFF
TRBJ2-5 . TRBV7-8 CASSLNLQGYETQYF
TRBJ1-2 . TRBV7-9 CSSSLAPGGYTF
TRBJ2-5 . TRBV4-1 CASSQEAGETQYF
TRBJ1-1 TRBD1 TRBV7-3 CASSFSNPGQGKFEAFF
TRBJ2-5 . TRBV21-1 CASSKGRDGIETQYF
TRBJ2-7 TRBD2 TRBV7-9 CASSPYSGGEYEQYF
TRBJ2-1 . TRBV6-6 CASSLEFAGQFF